This T cell receptor (beta chain) was obtained from a study of metastatic and nonmetastatic thyroid tumors. Study-level information: Peripheral blood and tumor or nodule samples from malignant and benign thyroid patients were compared. Study results and limitations: For both blood and tumor, malignant thyroid tumors reportedly showed significantly higher TCR beta diversity than benign nodules did.

Original data processing: Variation in CDR3 across clinicopathological groups served as the basis for constructing a distant-metastasis classifier in papillary thyroid cancer. TCRdb re-clonotyped the PCR reads through MiXCR. What appears here as the V and J calls and clone size reflects TCRdb's work, not the paper's. The table lists about 16,000 clones, 22% of them singletons. No patient received treatment before thyroid surgery. This clone is judged large. Its antigen is unknown. This CDR3 spans 16 amino acids. Germline V CDR1 and CDR2: SGHRS, YFSETQ. Trimming took 3 bases from V and 0 from J, leaving 13 bases between them.

This TCR was sampled from a female donor with papillary thyroid cancer or a benign thyroid nodule (not recorded which). Some clones in this sample may be carry-over from other donors' samples. The rearrangement uses TRBV5-1 and TRBJ2-1, with D possibly matching TRBD2 (6 bases). Sample: adjacent normal tissue. CDR3 residues: CASSSMSGLSYNEQFF. CDR3 DNA: TGCGCCAGCAGCTCAATGAGCGGGCTCTCCTACAATGAGCAGTTCTTC.